These 29 T cell receptor beta chains were all obtained from the same sample, sequenced in a study of CD8+CD57+ T cells in acquired aplastic anemia. CDR3 and TCR beta VDJ profiling relied on a genomic DNA template. One entry per CDR3 protein results from TCRdb running MiXCR on the reads. Among about 220,000 distinct CDR3 sequences listed, about a third were seen once. The sample was sorted CD4+, CD8+, or CD8+CD57+ T cells (not recorded which) from PBMCs. The receptors were sampled from a human donor in good health, serving as a control.

The V call is TRBV6-6, the J call TRBJ2-1; D is tentatively TRBD1 or TRBD2 (6 bases each). The CDR3 extends over 14 amino acids. The germline V gene encodes CDR1 MNHNY and CDR2 SVGAGI (reference sequence). Trimming shortened V by 8 bases and J by 2 bases, and 13 bases separated the two germline ends. CDR3: CASVRGETYNEQFF. CDR3 coding DNA: TGTGCCAGCGTTAGGGGGGAGACCTACAATGAGCAGTTCTTC.

This CDR3 is CSARDRSRGSTGELFF. The CDR3 coding sequence is TGCAGTGCTAGAGATCGAAGCAGGGGGAGCACCGGGGAGCTGTTTTTT. This sequence joins TRBV20-1 and TRBJ2-2, with 7 bases fitting TRBD1. Germline-derived CDR1 and CDR2 are DFQATT and SNEGSKA (reference sequence). This CDR3 has 16 residues. The V and J ends lost 0 bases and 4 bases, in that order; junction bases with no gene match: 8.

In DNA form, the CDR3 reads TGCAGTGCTAGGCCCGGGACAGGGATAGGCGAGCAGTACTTC. This sequence encodes CSARPGTGIGEQYF. This rearrangement joins TRBV20-1 to TRBJ2-7; 9 nucleotides agree with TRBD1. There are 14 residues in the CDR3. Germline CDR1 DFQATT, CDR2 SNEGSKA (reference sequence). Unmatched junction bases numbered 9, after V lost 3 bases and J lost 6 bases.

The chain has TRBV2 and TRBJ1-2; D is unresolved. The CDR3 totals 15 residues. Germline CDR1 reads SNHLY; CDR2 reads FYNNEI. Trimming shortened V by 3 bases and J by 4 bases, and 15 bases separated the two germline ends. Here the CDR3 DNA reads TGTGCCAGCAGTGACCTGGGGATGGTTGCCTATGGCTACACCTTC. This translates into CASSDLGMVAYGYTF.

The V and J genes are TRBV12-3 or TRBV12-4 and TRBJ1-6; 9 bases are a match to TRBD1. V lost 7 bases, J lost 6 bases, and 16 bases stayed unmatched. The CDR3 has 18 residues. This CDR3 reads CASTHSRTGGASNSPLHF. DNA of the CDR3: TGTGCCAGCACCCATTCCCGTACAGGGGGCGCGTCTAATTCACCCCTCCACTTT.

This clonotype turned up a few times. This chain connects TRBV30 to TRBJ1-2; D might be TRBD1 (6 bases). The CDR3 has 14 residues. The germline V gene encodes CDR1 GTSNPN and CDR2 SVGIG (reference sequence). V lost 2 bases and J lost 2, with 12 bases in between. The CDR3 here is CAWSRYRANYGYTF. The CDR3 DNA is TGTGCCTGGAGTCGATACAGGGCAAACTATGGCTACACCTTC.

There are many counts of this clonotype. The V and J genes are TRBV7-9 and TRBJ1-2, with D maybe TRBD1 (6 bases). V was shortened by 6 bases and J by 4 bases, with 18 bases between the two germline ends. Germline values: CDR1 SEHNR, CDR2 FQNEAQ (reference sequence). The CDR3 runs 15 residues. This chain's CDR3 is CASRRKQDSFYGYTF. The CDR3 DNA is TGTGCCAGCAGACGTAAGCAGGACAGCTTCTATGGCTACACCTTC.

This clonotype was seen at least ten times. This chain uses TRBV20-1 with TRBJ2-7, with TRBD1 matching 8 bases. The germline V gene encodes CDR1 DFQATT and CDR2 SNEGSKA (reference sequence). Germline trimming cut 3 bases from V and 2 bases from J; bases unmatched to any gene: 0. The CDR3 sequence is 12 residues long. CDR3 nucleotide sequence: TGCAGTGCTAGGGACAGGGCCTACGAGCAGTACTTC. Translated, it gives CSARDRAYEQYF.

This clonotype occurred once. The rearrangement links TRBV6-2 or TRBV6-3 to TRBJ1-5; 7 bases line up with TRBD1. Germline V gene lookup returns CDR1 MNHEY and CDR2 SVGEGT. The CDR3 runs to 14 residues. J gave up 10 bases and V 6 bases, and 12 bases lay outside the gene matches. The CDR3 region is CASRYGQVRGPQHF. The CDR3 DNA reads as TGTGCCAGCAGATACGGACAGGTTCGCGGTCCCCAGCATTTT.

This clonotype was seen at least ten times. This rearrangement joins TRBV11-1 to TRBJ1-4, with a weak D call TRBD1 (5 bases). Germline V gene sequence: CDR1 SGHAT, CDR2 FQDESV (reference sequence). CDR3 length: 16 residues. Trimming shortened V by 4 bases and J by 1 base, and 13 bases separated the two germline ends. The CDR3 DNA follows: TGTGCCAGCAGCTCCGAACTAGACAGAACTAATGAAAAACTGTTTTTT. This gives the protein CASSSELDRTNEKLFF.

This clonotype has at least ten counts. The rearrangement joins TRBV7-3 to TRBJ2-3; tentative D call: TRBD2 (6 bases). Germline values: CDR1 SGHTA, CDR2 FQGTGA. There are 15 residues in the CDR3. V shed 5 bases and J shed 6 bases, with 18 bases lying between them. CDR3 DNA sequence: TGTGCCAGCAGCCGGGTAGGCGGGGTCTGGGATACGCAGTATTTT. Its protein product is CASSRVGGVWDTQYF.

The V and J genes are TRBV5-1 and TRBJ1-1, with D tentatively TRBD1 (5 bases). Trimming removed 0 bases at V and 2 bases at J, with 11 bases between. The length of the CDR3 is 15 residues. In germline, CDR1 is SGHRS, CDR2 YFSETQ. CDR3 nucleotides: TGCGCCAGCAGCTTGGTGCCAGGGCCTAACACTGAAGCTTTCTTT. Translated: CASSLVPGPNTEAFF.

This chain joins TRBV6-5 and TRBJ1-5; D ambiguous. The germline CDR1 and CDR2 sequences are MNHEY and SVGAGI. V was shortened by 0 bases and J by 12 bases, with 12 bases between the two germline ends. The CDR3 consists of 13 residues. DNA for the CDR3: TGTGCCAGCAGTTACTCCTCGGCGGCAAGCCAGCATTTT. Amino acid sequence: CASSYSSAASQHF.

This clonotype showed up many times. The chain has TRBV14 and TRBJ1-1; D possibly corresponds to TRBD1 (5 bases). CDR3 length: 13 residues. Per the germline V gene, CDR1 is SGHDN and CDR2 is FVKESK. The V end lost 3 bases, the J end lost 9 bases, and 14 bases lay between the germline ends. CDR3 bases: TGTGCCAGCAGCCACAAGGGACTGCCCAAAGCTTTCTTT. Translating it yields CASSHKGLPKAFF.

With respect to this clonotype: A much more abundant neighbour one base away suggests this may be a read error. The J gene is TRBJ2-5, the V gene TRBV7-2; the match to TRBD2 covers 8 bases. The CDR3 has 15 amino acids. Germline CDR1 reads SGHTA; CDR2 reads FQGNSA. The CDR3 DNA reads TGTGCCAGCAGCTTTGCCGGGGGGGCGGGAGAGGCCCAGTACTTC. This encodes CASSFAGGAGEAQYF.

J is TRBJ1-1 and V is TRBV6-6; D uncertain. Trimming took 6 bases from V and 0 from J, leaving 20 bases between them. The CDR3 has 17 amino acids. Germline V CDR1 and CDR2: MNHNY, SVGAGI (reference sequence). This chain's CDR3 is CASSQVRSGKMNTEAFF. The CDR3 DNA reads TGTGCCAGCAGCCAAGTTAGGTCCGGGAAAATGAACACTGAAGCTTTCTTT.

This clonotype has at least ten counts. CDR3 protein: CASSLIYSVNSQYF. The CDR3 coding sequence is TGTGCCAGCAGTTTAATTTACTCAGTAAATTCGCAGTATTTT. The chain is built from TRBV28 and TRBJ2-3; D unclear. Trimming took 2 bases from V and 10 from J, leaving 16 bases between them. Germline V gene lookup returns CDR1 MDHEN and CDR2 SYDVKM. The CDR3 extends over 14 amino acids.

The V call is TRBV12-3 or TRBV12-4, the J call TRBJ2-1, with D hard to call. The CDR3 has 16 amino acids. With 3 bases removed from V and 4 bases from J, the gap between germline ends came to 16 bases. CDR3: CASSLGGPATYNEQFF. CDR3 nucleotide sequence: TGTGCCAGCAGTTTGGGCGGACCAGCGACGTACAATGAGCAGTTCTTC.

This chain links TRBV25-1 with TRBJ2-3, with D possibly being TRBD2 (6 bases). The germline V and J ends were trimmed by 8 bases and 2 bases, with 8 bases remaining between them. This CDR3 contains 12 residues. Germline-derived CDR1 and CDR2 are MGHDK and SYGVNS. CDR3 sequence: CASGGTTDTQYF. The CDR3 DNA sequence: TGTGCCAGCGGGGGGACCACAGATACGCAGTATTTT.

A remark on this clonotype: The final CDR3 position lacks the conserved phenylalanine or tryptophan, pointing to a likely read error. The V call is TRBV10-3, the J call TRBJ1-1; 7 bases fit TRBD1. Germline lookup yields CDR1 ENHRY and CDR2 SYGVKD. This CDR3 spans 13 amino acids. With V trimmed by 6 bases and J by 10 bases, 11 bases remained unmatched. The CDR3 loop is CAISPGTVSGAFL. The CDR3 DNA sequence: TGTGCCATCAGCCCCGGGACAGTATCTGGAGCTTTCCTT.

V is TRBV19 and J is TRBJ2-7; D is possibly TRBD2 (6 bases). CDR3 size: 15 residues. Trimming took off 6 bases at V and 0 bases at J, with 15 bases between the two ends. Germline CDR1 LNHDA, CDR2 SQIVND (reference sequence). CDR3 sequence reads: CASSPPGGLSYEQYF. In nucleotides, the CDR3 is TGTGCCAGTAGCCCACCCGGGGGTCTCTCCTACGAGCAGTACTTC.

Note on this clonotype: At one end the junction does not follow the germline gene, possibly because of a read error. The chain combines TRBV29-1 with TRBJ1-1, with D perhaps TRBD1 (6 bases). The CDR3 runs 13 residues. CDR1 and CDR2 (germline): SQVTM, ANQGSEA. The chain's CDR3 is CSAQTGLNTGAFF. The CDR3, as DNA: TGCAGCGCTCAGACAGGATTGAACACTGGAGCTTTCTTT.

The chain has TRBV3-1 and TRBJ2-6; possible D gene TRBD1, 6 bases. This CDR3 region has 15 residues. Trimming left V 7 bases short and J 2 bases short, with 12 bases between. Germline V gene sequence: CDR1 LGHDT, CDR2 YNNKEL (reference sequence). CDR3 in amino acids: CASTQTGAGANVLTF. As DNA, the CDR3 is TGTGCCAGCACCCAGACAGGTGCTGGGGCCAACGTCCTGACTTTC. The full variable domain, rest sourced from reference TRBV3-1 and TRBJ2-6, is DTAVSQTPKYLVTQMGNDKSIKCEQNLGHDTMYWYKQDSKKFLKIMFSYNNKELIINETVPNRFSPKSPDKAHLNLHINSLELGDSAVYFCASTQTGAGANVLTFGAGSRLTVL.

Only a few counts were recorded for this clonotype. V usage is TRBV10-3 and J usage is TRBJ2-7, with a weak D call TRBD1 (5 bases). The CDR3 runs 14 residues. Trimming removed 10 bases from V and 3 bases from J, with 19 bases in between. Germline lookup yields CDR1 ENHRY and CDR2 SYGVKD. Here the CDR3 DNA reads TGTGCCAGCTGCCCCGTTCTGGGGCACTACGAGCAGTACTTC. This codes for CASCPVLGHYEQYF.

The V gene is TRBV12-5, the J gene TRBJ1-5; 9 nucleotides line up with TRBD1. The CDR3 consists of 14 residues. From germline, CDR1 is LGHNT and CDR2 FRNRAP. The V and J ends lost 7 bases and 8 bases, in that order; junction bases with no gene match: 9. The CDR3 DNA follows: TGTGCTAGTGCCACCGACAGGGGGTGGAAGCCCCAGCATTTT. Translated: CASATDRGWKPQHF.

This clonotype was counted at least ten times. This sequence joins TRBV12-3 or TRBV12-4 and TRBJ1-2; 7 nucleotides line up with TRBD1. The CDR3 consists of 14 residues. The trim removed 2 bases at V and 4 bases at J, leaving 4 bases unmatched. DNA of the CDR3: TGTGCCAGCAGTTTAAGGGGGCTTAGCTATGGCTACACCTTC. As protein: CASSLRGLSYGYTF.

J is TRBJ2-5 and V is TRBV9, with D unresolved. Germline V gives CDR1 SGDLS, CDR2 YYNGEE. V lost 3 bases, J lost 5 bases, and 14 bases lay in between. This CDR3 is built from 14 residues. CDR3 residues: CASSARMGLETQYF. The DNA for the CDR3 is TGTGCCAGCAGCGCGAGGATGGGGTTGGAGACCCAGTACTTC.

This clonotype was recorded at least ten times. The chain has TRBV4-1 and TRBJ1-2; D gene unclear. Germline V gene data show CDR1 as MGHRA and CDR2 as YSYEKL. Trimming pared 2 bases from V and 8 bases from J, leaving 18 bases between. The CDR3 is 15 amino acids. The CDR3 DNA reads TGCGCCAGCAGCCAACCCTCAAAGGGCTATAGGGGCTACACCTTC. Translation gives CASSQPSKGYRGYTF.

The chain carries TRBV25-1 and TRBJ2-1; D is perhaps TRBD2 (6 bases). Trimming removed 6 bases at V and 8 bases at J, with 20 bases between. CDR1 MGHDK and CDR2 SYGVNS come from the germline V gene. This CDR3 has 15 residues. The CDR3 is CASSRGRRGSDEQFF. The CDR3 coding sequence is TGTGCCAGCAGCAGAGGGAGGAGGGGATCCGATGAGCAGTTCTTC.